Listed here are 29 T cell receptor beta chains from one sample, sequenced in a study of memory CD4+ T cells and cytomegalovirus serostatus (dated by TCRdb to about 2019). Library creation used the immunoSEQ multiplex PCR assay. TCRdb limited this immuneACCESS table to in-frame rearrangements with V and J called. A share of clones is missing; checked studies link under half to unresolved V genes, and the rest is unexplained. The sample yields 45,000 to 65,000 clones; around 83% were counted once. The ten largest clones represent roughly 2% of the sample. A FACSAria II was used to sort memory CD4+ T cells, defined as single viable CD3+CD4+CD8-CD45RO+ cells. The sample taken for sequencing was memory CD4+ T cells from blood. The receptor set was obtained from an adult in good health and CMV-seropositive.

The J gene is TRBJ2-7, the V gene TRBV6-6; a possible D gene is TRBD2 (6 bases). Germline loops: CDR1 MNHNY, CDR2 SVGAGI (reference sequence). V lost 2 bases to trimming and J lost 3 bases, with 11 bases between them. The CDR3 runs to 14 residues. The CDR3 is CASSYGGNGYEQYF. The CDR3 DNA sequence: TGTGCCAGCAGTTACGGGGGGAACGGCTACGAGCAGTACTTC.

The chain is built from TRBV18 and TRBJ2-3, with D tentatively TRBD1 (6 bases). The CDR3 totals 16 residues. The V end lost 8 bases, the J end lost 1 base, and 19 bases lay between the germline ends. Germline CDR1 KGHSH, CDR2 LQKENI. In nucleotides, the CDR3 is TGTGCCAGCCGAGGACAGCTTGGGGCACGCACAGATACGCAGTATTTT. Its protein product is CASRGQLGARTDTQYF.

In this sample, this clone is medium-sized. The chain combines TRBV14 with TRBJ1-1; D remains ambiguous. V dropped 4 bases and J dropped 3 bases, with 9 bases sitting between them. Germline lookup yields CDR1 SGHDN and CDR2 FVKESK. The CDR3 is 13 residues long. CDR3 sequence: CASSRRDYTEAFF. Here the CDR3 DNA reads TGTGCCAGCAGCCGACGGGATTACACTGAAGCTTTCTTT.

This clone has more than one count but fewer than ten. This chain connects TRBV7-9 to TRBJ2-1, with D tentatively TRBD2 (5 bases). Trimming pared 7 bases from V and 9 bases from J, leaving 13 bases between. Germline assignment: CDR1 SEHNR and CDR2 FQNEAQ (reference sequence). The CDR3 is 12 amino acids. The CDR3 here is CASTPSGGEQFF. CDR3 bases: TGTGCCAGCACCCCCTCCGGAGGTGAGCAGTTCTTC.

In its sample, this clone was seen a few times. V is TRBV9 and J is TRBJ2-3; no reliable D call. Trimming cost V 1 base and J 5 bases, with 11 bases left between them. The CDR3 spans 14 residues. Germline lookup yields CDR1 SGDLS and CDR2 YYNGEE. The CDR3 DNA is TGTGCCAGCAGCGTAACAGCCTTTCAAGATACGCAGTATTTT. It translates to CASSVTAFQDTQYF. The full variable domain, with the rest looked up from reference TRBV9 and TRBJ2-3, is DSGVTQTPKHLITATGQRVTLRCSPRSGDLSVYWYQQSLDQGLQFLIQYYNGEERAKGNILERFSAQQFPDLHSELNLSSLELGDSALYFCASSVTAFQDTQYFGPGTRLTVL.

This clone was recorded a few times. The J gene is TRBJ2-7, the V gene TRBV11-3, with TRBD2 as a possible D gene (6 bases). Trimming shortened V by 4 bases and J by 6 bases, and 13 bases separated the two germline ends. The CDR3 is 13 residues long. CDR1 and CDR2 from the germline V gene are SGHNT and YENEEA. The CDR3 reads CASSSQDGGEQYF. CDR3 DNA: TGTGCCAGCAGCTCCCAGGACGGGGGCGAGCAGTACTTC.

This rearrangement joins TRBV7-2 to TRBJ2-1; D might be TRBD2 (6 bases). This CDR3 region has 14 residues. Trimming stripped 3 bases from V and 6 bases from J, with 12 bases between. Germline CDR1 SGHTA, CDR2 FQGNSA. CDR3 in amino acids: CASSFQPGLNEQFF. In nucleotides, the CDR3 is TGTGCCAGCAGCTTCCAACCGGGACTCAATGAGCAGTTCTTC.

V is TRBV2 and J is TRBJ1-1, with 8 bases aligning to TRBD1. The CDR3 totals 14 residues. Trimming removed 5 bases from V and 4 bases from J; junction bases left unmatched: 6. Germline CDR1 and CDR2: SNHLY and FYNNEI. The chain's CDR3 is CASSPGGYPTEAFF. In DNA, the CDR3 is TGTGCCAGCAGTCCAGGGGGCTATCCCACTGAAGCTTTCTTT.

The rearrangement uses TRBV4-3 and TRBJ1-1, with no clear D. Per germline, CDR1 LGHNA and CDR2 YSLEER. There are 12 residues in the CDR3. V gave up 10 bases and J gave up 4 bases, with 13 bases separating them. Here the CDR3 reads CAIPPSGTEAFF. CDR3 DNA: TGCGCCATTCCCCCCTCGGGCACTGAAGCTTTCTTT.

This clone was seen a few times. The chain employs TRBV7-2 and TRBJ1-6, with D possibly TRBD1 on 5 matching bases. Germline V gene lookup returns CDR1 SGHTA and CDR2 FQGNSA. This CDR3 comprises 16 residues. Trimming removed 1 base at V and 9 bases at J, with 16 bases between. The chain's CDR3 is CASSLVTGGAGSPLHF. CDR3 sequence (DNA): TGTGCCAGCAGCTTAGTTACGGGAGGGGCTGGTTCACCCCTCCACTTT.

The chain links TRBV2 to TRBJ2-1, with 14 positions matching TRBD2. From germline, CDR1 is SNHLY and CDR2 FYNNEI. Unmatched junction bases numbered 8, after V lost 4 bases and J lost 9 bases. This CDR3 contains 16 residues. The CDR3 coding sequence is TGTGCCAGCAGTGCACATCCGACTAGCGGGGGGGCTGAGCAGTTCTTC. It translates to CASSAHPTSGGAEQFF.

The chain couples TRBV7-9 to TRBJ2-3; 10 positions match TRBD2. The ends lost 5 bases at V and 0 bases at J; junction bases unmatched: 5. Per the germline V gene, CDR1 is SEHNR and CDR2 is FQNEAQ (reference sequence). The CDR3 length is 16 residues. For the CDR3, the DNA is TGTGCCAGCAGCCAGCGGGGGGGAACTAGCACAGATACGCAGTATTTT. Protein: CASSQRGGTSTDTQYF.

By frequency in the sample, this clone is medium-sized. The gene calls are TRBV2 and TRBJ1-5; the D is unclear. The CDR3 runs 16 residues. The germline V gene has CDR1 SNHLY and CDR2 FYNNEI. The V gene lost 3 bases and the J gene lost 4 bases, with 16 bases spanning the gap. Written as DNA, the CDR3 is TGTGCCAGCAGTGACCGGACGGATGTCGGAAATCAGCCCCAGCATTTT. Its protein product is CASSDRTDVGNQPQHF.

The chain combines TRBV14 with TRBJ1-2, with a tentative D call TRBD1 (5 bases). Trimming shortened V by 1 base and J by 8 bases, and 17 bases separated the two germline ends. CDR1 is SGHDN and CDR2 is FVKESK in the germline V gene. This CDR3 comprises 15 residues. The CDR3 DNA is TGTGCCAGCAGCCAAGGGGTTTCAGGGTCGTCCGGCTACACCTTC. Its protein product is CASSQGVSGSSGYTF.

The rearrangement uses TRBV5-1 and TRBJ2-3, with TRBD2 identical over 16 bases. Unmatched junction bases numbered 8, after V lost 4 bases and J lost 9 bases. This CDR3 spans 16 amino acids. From germline, CDR1 is SGHRS and CDR2 YFSETQ. The CDR3 DNA reads as TGCGCCAGCAGCGAAGGGACTAGCGGGAGGGCCGCAACGCAGTATTTT. It specifies CASSEGTSGRAATQYF.

The gene calls are TRBV6-5 and TRBJ2-1; D perhaps matches TRBD2 (6 bases). Trimming removed 6 bases at V and 2 bases at J, with 11 bases between. The CDR3 has 14 amino acids. The V gene's germline CDR1 is MNHEY and CDR2 SVGAGI. CDR3: CASRRDVAYNEQFF. The CDR3 bases are TGTGCCAGCAGGCGGGATGTCGCCTACAATGAGCAGTTCTTC.

This clone was seen once. The chain links TRBV5-1 to TRBJ2-1; 9 bases match TRBD2. Germline lookup yields CDR1 SGHRS and CDR2 YFSETQ. CDR3 length equals 15 residues. V shed 2 bases and J 6 bases; nucleotides not matched to a gene: 6. CDR3 nucleotide sequence: TGCGCCAGCAGCTTATCGGCGGGAGGGTCCAATGAGCAGTTCTTC. Translating gives CASSLSAGGSNEQFF.

J is TRBJ2-7 and V is TRBV7-9, with 11 bases fitting TRBD1. Per germline, CDR1 SEHNR and CDR2 FQNEAQ (reference sequence). CDR3 size: 15 residues. Losses at the gene ends were 5 bases for V and 0 bases for J; bases not matched to a gene: 3. CDR3 sequence: CASSPDRGPSYEQYF. The CDR3 DNA follows: TGTGCCAGCAGCCCGGACAGGGGGCCCTCCTACGAGCAGTACTTC.

In this sample, this clone turned up once. V is TRBV2 and J is TRBJ2-2; 9 nucleotides agree with TRBD1. The V segment lost 9 bases and the J segment 4 bases; nucleotides outside the gene matches: 6. Looked up from germline, CDR1 is SNHLY and CDR2 is FYNNEI. This CDR3 has 14 amino acids. Written as DNA, the CDR3 is TGTGCCAGTACCGGGACAGGGAGCACCGGGGAGCTGTTTTTT. Translated, it gives CASTGTGSTGELFF.

The chain combines TRBV5-6 with TRBJ1-3, with a tentative D call TRBD1 (6 bases). This CDR3 is built from 17 residues. The V gene lost 4 bases and the J gene lost 7 bases, with 24 bases spanning the gap. Germline lookup yields CDR1 SGHDT and CDR2 YYEEEE. DNA for the CDR3: TGTGCCAGCAGCCACTACCTCCGGGACGGAAGGGGGAACACCATATATTTT. This translates into CASSHYLRDGRGNTIYF.

This chain links TRBV19 with TRBJ1-1; maybe TRBD1 (5 bases). CDR1 and CDR2 from the germline V gene are LNHDA and SQIVND (reference sequence). V lost 7 bases and J 8 bases, leaving 17 bases between the germline ends. The CDR3 length is 13 residues. The CDR3 sequence is CASINSGRREAFF. CDR3 nucleotide sequence: TGTGCCAGTATCAACTCGGGGCGGAGGGAAGCTTTCTTT.

The chain carries TRBV7-2 and TRBJ2-7; D call uncertain. Trimming took 1 base from V and 2 from J, leaving 12 bases between them. The CDR3 is made up of 15 amino acids. Germline V gene data show CDR1 as SGHTA and CDR2 as FQGNSA. DNA for the CDR3: TGTGCCAGCAGCTTAGGTAGGCGGCCCCCCTACGAGCAGTACTTC. Translating gives CASSLGRRPPYEQYF. The variable domain in full, with the rest retrieved from reference TRBV7-2 and TRBJ2-7, is GAGVSQSPSNKVTEKGKDVELRCDPISGHTALYWYRQSLGQGLEFLIYFQGNSAPDKSGLPSDRFSAERTGGSVSTLTIQRTQQEDSAVYLCASSLGRRPPYEQYFGPGTRLTVT.

In this sample, this clone turned up a few times. This chain uses TRBV19 with TRBJ2-2; D unresolved. The CDR3 consists of 15 residues. Trimming stripped 1 base from V and 4 bases from J, with 10 bases between. Germline CDR1 is LNHDA and CDR2 is SQIVND (reference sequence). The DNA of the CDR3 is TGTGCCAGTAGTATAGCCCCCGAAATCACCGGGGAGCTGTTTTTT. Amino acids: CASSIAPEITGELFF.

The chain employs TRBV27 and TRBJ1-6, with 9 positions matching TRBD1. In germline, CDR1 is MNHEY, CDR2 SMNVEV (reference sequence). The CDR3 spans 13 residues. The V gene end was trimmed by 4 bases and the J gene end by 13 bases; junction bases not matched to a gene: 5. In DNA form, the CDR3 reads TGTGCCAGCAGTTGGGACAGGGCCTCTCCCCTCCACTTT. Amino acid sequence: CASSWDRASPLHF.

This chain joins TRBV7-2 and TRBJ1-2, with a tentative D call TRBD1 (5 bases). V lost 6 bases and J 5 bases, leaving 16 bases between the germline ends. Germline V gene data show CDR1 as SGHTA and CDR2 as FQGNSA. The CDR3 sequence is 14 residues long. In nucleotides, the CDR3 is TGTGCCAGCAGATTCCCTTCGGGGCTGTATGGCTACACCTTC. This sequence encodes CASRFPSGLYGYTF.

The gene calls are TRBV28 and TRBJ1-5; D is uncertain. Trimming took 10 bases from V and 3 from J, leaving 10 bases between them. The CDR3 is 12 residues long. Germline loops: CDR1 MDHEN, CDR2 SYDVKM. This CDR3 reads CATRRPNQPQHF. The CDR3 bases are TGTGCCACCCGGCGCCCCAATCAGCCCCAGCATTTT.

J is TRBJ1-1 and V is TRBV2, with TRBD1 identical over 8 bases. The CDR3 spans 12 residues. V gave up 8 bases and J gave up 6 bases; unmatched junction bases: 5. Per germline, CDR1 SNHLY and CDR2 FYNNEI. The CDR3 bases are TGTGCCAGCGGCGAACAGGGGGCTGAAGCTTTCTTT. Its protein is CASGEQGAEAFF.

The chain has TRBV5-1 and TRBJ1-1; D gene uncertain. V lost 5 bases and J lost 0, with 14 bases in between. The CDR3 has 15 amino acids. Germline CDR1 and CDR2: SGHRS and YFSETQ. The CDR3 DNA reads as TGCGCCAGCAGAAGGGAACCTACAGTGAACACTGAAGCTTTCTTT. Its translation: CASRREPTVNTEAFF.

The chain recombines TRBV7-2 with TRBJ2-7, with TRBD1 matching over 9 bases. CDR3 length equals 13 residues. Germline V gene sequence: CDR1 SGHTA, CDR2 FQGNSA. V dropped 7 bases and J dropped 5; count of bases not matched to a gene: 6. The CDR3 is CASTVDRGDEQYF. CDR3 sequence (DNA): TGTGCCAGCACCGTGGACAGGGGAGACGAGCAGTACTTC.